The TCR beta chain described here comes from a study of blood T cell repertoires in COVID-19. As for the study in general: Whether acute or convalescent, the COVID-19 samples came from the United States, Italy and Spain. T cells, B-cell-depleted T cells, or PBMCs provided the cDNA or gDNA that served as material.

Trimming removed 0 bases from V and 2 bases from J, with 8 bases in between. The CDR3 totals 15 residues. Germline loops: CDR1 SGHNT, CDR2 YYREEE (reference sequence). The authors' processing: From reference gene primer amplification, estimates of nucleated cell counts were derived. Method: immunoSEQ multiplex PCR; TCRdb's copy keeps in-frame clones and lacks some. That table furnishes V, J and clone size, whereas the DNA furnished D and trimming. The top ten clones hold about 12% of a sample with 81,000 or so clones, approximately 89% of them seen once. Sequencing input: peripheral blood. This TCR was sampled from a man between 65 and 79 years old with active or convalescent COVID-19. This rearrangement joins TRBV5-4 to TRBJ1-4, with D unresolved. The CDR3 protein is CASSLGLSTNEKLFF. CDR3 bases: TGTGCCAGCAGCTTGGGGTTGAGCACTAATGAAAAACTGTTTTTT. The variable domain in full, completed from reference TRBV5-4 and TRBJ1-4, reads ETGVTQSPTHLIKTRGQQVTLRCSSQSGHNTVSWYQQALGQGPQFIFQYYREEENGRGNFPPRFSGLQFPNYSSELNVNALELDDSALYLCASSLGLSTNEKLFFGSGTQLSVL.